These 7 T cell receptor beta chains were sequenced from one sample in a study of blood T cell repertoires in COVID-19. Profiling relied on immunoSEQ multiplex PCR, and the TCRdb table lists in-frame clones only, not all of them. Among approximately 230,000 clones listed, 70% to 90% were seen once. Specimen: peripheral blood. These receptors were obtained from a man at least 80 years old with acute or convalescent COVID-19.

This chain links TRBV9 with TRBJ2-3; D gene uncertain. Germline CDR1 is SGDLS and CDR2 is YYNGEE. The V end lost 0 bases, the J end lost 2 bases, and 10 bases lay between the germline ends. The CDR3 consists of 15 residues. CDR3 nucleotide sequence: TGTGCCAGCAGCGTAGAACAGCTTAACACAGATACGCAGTATTTT. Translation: CASSVEQLNTDTQYF.

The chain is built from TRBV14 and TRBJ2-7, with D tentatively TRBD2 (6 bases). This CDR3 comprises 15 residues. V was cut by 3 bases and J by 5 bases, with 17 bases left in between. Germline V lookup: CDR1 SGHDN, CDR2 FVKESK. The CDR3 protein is CASSQVGLPGDEQYF. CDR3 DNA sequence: TGTGCCAGCAGCCAGGTGGGACTTCCGGGGGACGAGCAGTACTTC.

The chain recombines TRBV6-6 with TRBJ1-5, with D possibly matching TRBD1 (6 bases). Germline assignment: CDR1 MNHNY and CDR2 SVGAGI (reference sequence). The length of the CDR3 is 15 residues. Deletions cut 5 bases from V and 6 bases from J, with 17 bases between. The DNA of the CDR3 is TGTGCCAGCAGTCCCGAACAGGGTAGAGGTCAGCCCCAGCATTTT. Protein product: CASSPEQGRGQPQHF.

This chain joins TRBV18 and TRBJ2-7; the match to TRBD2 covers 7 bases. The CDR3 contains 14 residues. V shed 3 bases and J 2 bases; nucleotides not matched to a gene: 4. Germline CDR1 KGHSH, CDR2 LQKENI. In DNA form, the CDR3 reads TGTGCCAGCTCACCCCCCGGGGGGACCTACGAGCAGTACTTC. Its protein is CASSPPGGTYEQYF.

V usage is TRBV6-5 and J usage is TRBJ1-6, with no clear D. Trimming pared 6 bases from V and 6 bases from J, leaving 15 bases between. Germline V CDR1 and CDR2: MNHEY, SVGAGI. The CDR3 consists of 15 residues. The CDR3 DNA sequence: TGTGCCAGCAGCGTGTTTGAGACTGGTAATTCACCCCTCCACTTT. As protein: CASSVFETGNSPLHF.

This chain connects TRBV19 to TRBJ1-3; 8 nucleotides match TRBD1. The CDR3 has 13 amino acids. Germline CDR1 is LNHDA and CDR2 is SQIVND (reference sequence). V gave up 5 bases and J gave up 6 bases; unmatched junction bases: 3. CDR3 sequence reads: CASSVQGANTIYF. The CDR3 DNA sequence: TGTGCCAGTAGTGTGCAGGGGGCAAACACCATATATTTT.

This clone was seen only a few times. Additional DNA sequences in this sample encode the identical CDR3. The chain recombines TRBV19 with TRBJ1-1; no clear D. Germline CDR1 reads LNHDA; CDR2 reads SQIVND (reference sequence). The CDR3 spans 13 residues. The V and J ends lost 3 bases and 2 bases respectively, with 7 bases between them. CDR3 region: CASSISLNTEAFF. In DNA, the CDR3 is TGTGCCAGTAGTATTAGTTTAAACACTGAAGCTTTCTTT.